These 20 T cell receptor beta chains were sequenced from one sample in a study of blood T cell repertoires in COVID-19. The assay was immunoSEQ multiplex PCR, and TCRdb's table has in-frame clones only and misses some. Of fewer than 450,000 clones listed, roughly 88% are singletons. Sequencing was carried out using peripheral blood. The source of these receptors is a woman in her 50s with COVID-19, enrolled during active disease.

V and J are TRBV11-2 and TRBJ1-2, with D possibly matching TRBD1 (6 bases). The CDR3 consists of 15 residues. V was clipped by 6 bases and J by 0 bases, with 14 bases between them. CDR1 and CDR2 (germline): SGHAT, FQNNGV. Here the CDR3 DNA reads TGTGCCAGCAGTTTCAAACAGGGCTCTAACTATGGCTACACCTTC. Translating it yields CASSFKQGSNYGYTF.

The rearrangement joins TRBV27 to TRBJ1-1; TRBD1 agrees at 8 bases. V trimming: 5 bases; J trimming: 7 bases; junction bases outside the gene matches: 6. In germline, CDR1 is MNHEY, CDR2 SMNVEV (reference sequence). The CDR3 has 13 amino acids. The CDR3 DNA follows: TGTGCCAGCAGTACTCGGACAGGGCTTGAAGCTTTCTTT. Protein: CASSTRTGLEAFF.

The chain is built from TRBV6-5 and TRBJ1-6; a weak D match, TRBD1 (5 bases). In germline, CDR1 is MNHEY, CDR2 SVGAGI. V was shortened by 9 bases and J by 7 bases, with 16 bases between the two germline ends. The CDR3 consists of 14 residues. CDR3 loop: CASLQRQYNSPLHF. Here the CDR3 DNA reads TGTGCCAGTCTTCAACGACAGTACAATTCACCCCTCCACTTT.

The chain combines TRBV18 with TRBJ2-3, with TRBD1 matching 9 bases. Germline CDR1 reads KGHSH; CDR2 reads LQKENI. The CDR3 is 13 amino acids. Trimming at V came to 6 bases and at J to 4 bases, leaving 2 bases not matched to a gene. This CDR3 reads CASSGQGPDTQYF. In DNA, the CDR3 is TGTGCCAGCTCCGGACAGGGGCCAGATACGCAGTATTTT.

This clone appeared once. The chain carries TRBV5-1 and TRBJ1-1; 8 bases align to TRBD1. V lost 2 bases to trimming and J lost 7 bases; unmatched junction nucleotides: 7. Germline values: CDR1 SGHRS, CDR2 YFSETQ. This CDR3 is 14 amino acids long. The DNA for the CDR3 is TGCGCCAGCAGCTTCTCCCGACAGGGGATTGAAGCTTTCTTT. Protein product: CASSFSRQGIEAFF.

This rearrangement joins TRBV3-1 (or the pseudogene TRBV3-2) to TRBJ1-2, with D perhaps matching TRBD1 (6 bases). Trimming cost V 11 bases and J 4 bases, with 14 bases left between them. The CDR3 extends over 12 amino acids. From germline, CDR1 is LGHDT and CDR2 YNNKEL (reference sequence). The CDR3 reads CAGYRDGYGYTF. Written as DNA, the CDR3 is TGTGCCGGTTACAGGGACGGCTATGGCTACACCTTC.

This chain connects TRBV27 to TRBJ2-7, with a possible D match to TRBD2 (5 bases). Germline-derived CDR1 and CDR2 are MNHEY and SMNVEV (reference sequence). The CDR3 runs to 13 residues. V was trimmed by 6 bases and J by 3 bases, leaving 12 bases between them. The CDR3 sequence: CASRAGDGYEQYF. The CDR3 nucleotides are TGTGCCAGCAGAGCCGGGGATGGCTACGAGCAGTACTTC.

The genes are TRBV30 and TRBJ2-1, with TRBD2 identical over 8 bases. The CDR3 sequence is 14 residues long. Looked up from germline, CDR1 is GTSNPN and CDR2 is SVGIG (reference sequence). V gave up 5 bases and J gave up 7 bases; unmatched junction bases: 10. The CDR3 DNA follows: TGTGCCTGGGGCGGGGGGCAGATGTGGAATGAGCAGTTCTTC. It encodes CAWGGGQMWNEQFF.

The V and J genes are TRBV10-2 and TRBJ1-2; 7 bases fit TRBD1. V trimming: 6 bases; J trimming: 2 bases; junction bases outside the gene matches: 9. Germline V CDR1 and CDR2: WSHSY, SAAADI. This CDR3 is built from 15 residues. The CDR3 loop is CASREGGGKNYGYTF. CDR3 nucleotides: TGCGCCAGCAGAGAAGGAGGGGGCAAGAACTATGGCTACACCTTC.

The chain combines TRBV9 with TRBJ2-2, with TRBD1 as a possible D gene (6 bases). Germline CDR1 and CDR2: SGDLS and YYNGEE. The V gene lost 0 bases and the J gene lost 4 bases, with 13 bases spanning the gap. This CDR3 contains 16 residues. CDR3 sequence (DNA): TGTGCCAGCAGCGTAGCCCCAGGGGACCTCACCGGGGAGCTGTTTTTT. It specifies CASSVAPGDLTGELFF.

The J gene is TRBJ1-1, the V gene TRBV5-1, with 8 bases fitting TRBD1. The trim removed 3 bases at V and 1 base at J, leaving 5 bases unmatched. This CDR3 is 15 amino acids long. The germline CDR1 and CDR2 sequences are SGHRS and YFSETQ. CDR3 loop: CASSSWTGSNTEAFF. CDR3 DNA sequence: TGCGCCAGCAGCTCATGGACAGGGTCGAACACTGAAGCTTTCTTT.

The chain links TRBV9 to TRBJ1-1, with D uncertain. Per the germline V gene, CDR1 is SGDLS and CDR2 is YYNGEE. Trimming took 4 bases from V and 1 from J, leaving 11 bases between them. This CDR3 contains 14 residues. Written as DNA, the CDR3 is TGTGCCAGCAGCTCACAGAGTCAGAACACTGAAGCTTTCTTT. This translates into CASSSQSQNTEAFF.

This chain connects TRBV28 to TRBJ2-5; 7 positions agree with TRBD2. The V and J ends lost 4 bases and 3 bases, in that order; junction bases with no gene match: 5. CDR1 and CDR2 (germline): MDHEN, SYDVKM. The CDR3 has 14 amino acids. The CDR3 DNA sequence: TGTGCCAGCAGTTCCCTTCGGGGGGAAGAGACCCAGTACTTC. Translation: CASSSLRGEETQYF.

V gene TRBV11-2 combines with J gene TRBJ2-7; D uncertain. This CDR3 is built from 13 residues. V was pared by 5 bases and J by 2 bases, with 10 bases between. Germline V gene sequence: CDR1 SGHAT, CDR2 FQNNGV. CDR3 coding DNA: TGTGCCAGCAGCCCCCAGAGGCCCTACGAGCAGTACTTC. It is translated as CASSPQRPYEQYF.

The chain carries TRBV19 and TRBJ1-1; 7 nucleotides line up with TRBD1. CDR1 LNHDA and CDR2 SQIVND come from the germline V gene (reference sequence). The length of the CDR3 is 14 residues. V shed 5 bases and J 3 bases; nucleotides not matched to a gene: 6. CDR3 loop: CASSRTGSDTEAFF. Written as DNA, the CDR3 is TGTGCCAGTAGTCGGACAGGATCTGACACTGAAGCTTTCTTT. The full variable domain, with the rest looked up from reference TRBV19 and TRBJ1-1, is DGGITQSPKYLFRKEGQNVTLSCEQNLNHDAMYWYRQDPGQGLRLIYYSQIVNDFQKGDIAEGYSVSREKKESFPLTVTSAQKNPTAFYLCASSRTGSDTEAFFGQGTRLTVV.

The chain is built from TRBV5-1 and TRBJ1-2, with no clear D. Germline CDR1 SGHRS, CDR2 YFSETQ. This CDR3 comprises 13 residues. The V end was cut by 0 bases, the J end by 3 bases, with 6 bases between. CDR3 bases: TGCGCCAGCAGCTTGGATCTAGACTATGGCTACACCTTC. This encodes CASSLDLDYGYTF.

The chain employs TRBV19 and TRBJ2-4, with D perhaps TRBD1 (5 bases). The CDR3 extends over 15 amino acids. The V and J ends lost 3 bases and 0 bases respectively, with 9 bases between them. Germline V gives CDR1 LNHDA, CDR2 SQIVND (reference sequence). CDR3 nucleotide sequence: TGTGCCAGTAGTATCAGCAGGGTAGCCAAAAACATTCAGTACTTC. Protein sequence: CASSISRVAKNIQYF.

The V gene is TRBV28, the J gene TRBJ2-5; D might be TRBD1 (7 bases). CDR3 length: 14 residues. The germline V gene encodes CDR1 MDHEN and CDR2 SYDVKM. Trimming stripped 3 bases from V and 7 bases from J, with 15 bases between. Written as DNA, the CDR3 is TGTGCCAGCAGTTTCGGGGGACAGCAGGGGACCCAGTACTTC. It encodes CASSFGGQQGTQYF.

The chain couples TRBV13 to TRBJ2-7; D is ambiguous. The CDR3 is made up of 14 amino acids. In germline, CDR1 is PRHDT, CDR2 FYEKMQ (reference sequence). V was trimmed by 3 bases and J by 2 bases, leaving 11 bases between them. The CDR3 DNA reads as TGTGCCAGCAGCTTTAACCAGGTGGCCTACGAGCAGTACTTC. It specifies CASSFNQVAYEQYF.

The gene calls are TRBV28 and TRBJ2-2; 8 bases match TRBD1. Germline V lookup: CDR1 MDHEN, CDR2 SYDVKM. CDR3 length equals 14 residues. With V trimmed by 8 bases and J by 3 bases, 5 bases remained unmatched. The CDR3 nucleotides are TGTGCCAGCTTGGGACAGGTCGACACCGGGGAGCTGTTTTTT. Residues: CASLGQVDTGELFF. Full variable domain (missing parts from reference TRBV28 and TRBJ2-2): DVKVTQSSRYLVKRTGEKVFLECVQDMDHENMFWYRQDPGLGLRLIYFSYDVKMKEKGDIPEGYSVSREKKERFSLILESASTNQTSMYLCASLGQVDTGELFFGEGSRLTVL.